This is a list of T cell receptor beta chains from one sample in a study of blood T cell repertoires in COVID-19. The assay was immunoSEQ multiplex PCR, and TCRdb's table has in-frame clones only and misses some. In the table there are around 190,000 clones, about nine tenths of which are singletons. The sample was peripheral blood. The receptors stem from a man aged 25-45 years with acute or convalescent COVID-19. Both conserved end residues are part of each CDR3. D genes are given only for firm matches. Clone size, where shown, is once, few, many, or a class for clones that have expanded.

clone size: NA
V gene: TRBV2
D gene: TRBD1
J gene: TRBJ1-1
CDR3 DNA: TGTGCCAGCATTCTGAGGGACAGCACTGAAGCTTTCTTT
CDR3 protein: CASILRDSTEAFF

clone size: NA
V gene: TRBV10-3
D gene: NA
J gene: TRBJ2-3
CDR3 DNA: TGTGCCATCACCGAGGTGGCGATGACAGATACGCAGTATTTT
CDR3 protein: CAITEVAMTDTQYF

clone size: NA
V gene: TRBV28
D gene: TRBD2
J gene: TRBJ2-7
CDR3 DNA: TGTGCCAGCAGTTTATTCCCTAGCGGGAGTAACGAGCAGTACTTC
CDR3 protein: CASSLFPSGSNEQYF

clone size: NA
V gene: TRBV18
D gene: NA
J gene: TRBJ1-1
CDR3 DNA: TGTGCCAGCTCACTAACGGGTAACACTGAAGCTTTCTTT
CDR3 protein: CASSLTGNTEAFF

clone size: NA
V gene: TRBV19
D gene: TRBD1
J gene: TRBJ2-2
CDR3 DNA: TGTGCCAGTAGTATCGGGACAGGGGGCACGAACACCGGGGAGCTGTTTTTT
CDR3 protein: CASSIGTGGTNTGELFF

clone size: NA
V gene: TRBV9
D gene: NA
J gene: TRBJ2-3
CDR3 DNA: TGTGCCAGCAGCGTAACGGCGGGTGGGCTCGCTCTCAGCACAGATACGCAGTATTTT
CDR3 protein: CASSVTAGGLALSTDTQYF

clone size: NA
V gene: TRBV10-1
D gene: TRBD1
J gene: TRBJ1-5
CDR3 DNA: TGCGCCAGTGGACAGGGTGCTCAGCCCCAGCATTTT
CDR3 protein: CASGQGAQPQHF

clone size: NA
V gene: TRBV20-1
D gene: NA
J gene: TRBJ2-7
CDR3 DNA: TGCAGTGCTGGCAACTACGAGCAGTACTTC
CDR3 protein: CSAGNYEQYF

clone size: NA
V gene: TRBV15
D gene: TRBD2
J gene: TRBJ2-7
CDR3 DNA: TGTGCCACCAGCGCAGACCCGGGGGGGGGATACGAGCAGTACTTC
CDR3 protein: CATSADPGGGYEQYF

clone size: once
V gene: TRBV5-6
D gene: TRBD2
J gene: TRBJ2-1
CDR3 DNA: TGTGCCAGCAGCCCTGGACTAGCGGGGGCTACCTACAATGAGCAGTTCTTC
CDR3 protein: CASSPGLAGATYNEQFF

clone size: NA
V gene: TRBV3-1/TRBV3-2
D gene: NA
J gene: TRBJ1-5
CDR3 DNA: TGTGCCAGCAGCCAAGAAGGGGGACAGCCCCAGCATTTT
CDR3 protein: CASSQEGGQPQHF

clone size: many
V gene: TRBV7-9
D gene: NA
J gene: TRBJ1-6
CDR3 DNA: TGTGCCAGCAGCTTAGCAGGGGATAATTCACCCCTCCACTTT
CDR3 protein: CASSLAGDNSPLHF

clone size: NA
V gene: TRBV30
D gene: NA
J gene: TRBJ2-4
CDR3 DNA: TGTGCCTGGGGGGCGGCCCAGACCCTAGCCAAAAACATTCAGTACTTC
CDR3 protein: CAWGAAQTLAKNIQYF

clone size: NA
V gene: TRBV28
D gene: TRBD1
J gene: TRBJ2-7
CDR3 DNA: TGTGCCAGCAGTTCCCGGGACAGGGGCGACGAGCAGTACTTC
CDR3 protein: CASSSRDRGDEQYF

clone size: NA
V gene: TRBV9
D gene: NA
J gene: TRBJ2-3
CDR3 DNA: TGTGCCAGCAGCATCGGTCATAGCACAGATACGCAGTATTTT
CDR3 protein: CASSIGHSTDTQYF

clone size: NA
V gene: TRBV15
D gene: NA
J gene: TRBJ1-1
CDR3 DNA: TGTGCCACCCGCAGAGATGTCGGCACTGAAGCTTTCTTT
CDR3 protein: CATRRDVGTEAFF

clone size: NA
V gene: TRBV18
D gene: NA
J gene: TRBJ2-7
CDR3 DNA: TGTGCCAGCTCACGGAGCCATGGATCCTACGAGCAGTACTTC
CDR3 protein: CASSRSHGSYEQYF

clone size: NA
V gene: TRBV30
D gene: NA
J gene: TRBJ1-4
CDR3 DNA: TGTGCCTGGAGTGTATCTGGACAGACAAACCTGCTGTTTTTT
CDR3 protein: CAWSVSGQTNLLFF

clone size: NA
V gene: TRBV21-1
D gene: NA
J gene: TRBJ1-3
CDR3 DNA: TGTGCCAGCAGCAAGGACGAGTGGCAGGGGCGAAACACCATATATTTT
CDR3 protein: CASSKDEWQGRNTIYF

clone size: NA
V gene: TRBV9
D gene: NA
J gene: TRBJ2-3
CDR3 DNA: TGTGCCAGCAGCGTAGGTGTAGTTCCAGATACGCAGTATTTT
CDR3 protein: CASSVGVVPDTQYF

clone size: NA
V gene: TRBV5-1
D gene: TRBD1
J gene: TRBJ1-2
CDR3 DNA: TGCGCCAGCAGCTCAGGGGGGCGGGTCGGAGGCTACACCTTC
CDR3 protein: CASSSGGRVGGYTF

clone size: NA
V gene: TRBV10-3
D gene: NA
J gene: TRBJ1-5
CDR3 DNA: TGTGCCATCAGTGAGTCGGGACGGGAGTACCAGCCCCAGCATTTT
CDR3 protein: CAISESGREYQPQHF

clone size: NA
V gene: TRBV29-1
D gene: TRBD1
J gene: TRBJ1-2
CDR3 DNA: TGCAGCGTTGGTGTCAGGGGGGATGGCTACACCTTC
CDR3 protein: CSVGVRGDGYTF

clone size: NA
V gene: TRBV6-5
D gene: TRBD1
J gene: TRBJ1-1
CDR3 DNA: TGTGCCAGCAGGACAGGGGGATGGAACACTGAAGCTTTCTTT
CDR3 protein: CASRTGGWNTEAFF

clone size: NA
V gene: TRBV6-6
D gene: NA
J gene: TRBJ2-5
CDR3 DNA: TGTGCCAGCAGTGGGGGACTCCCCGTCCAAGAGACCCAGTACTTC
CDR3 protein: CASSGGLPVQETQYF

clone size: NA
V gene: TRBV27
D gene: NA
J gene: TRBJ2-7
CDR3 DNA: TGTGCCAGCGCGTCTTATTCTACAGAGTACGAGCAGTACTTC
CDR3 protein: CASASYSTEYEQYF

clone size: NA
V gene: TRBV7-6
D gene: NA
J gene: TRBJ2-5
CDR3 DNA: TGTGCCAGCAGCTTAGCGGTACTAGGGAGGGAGACCCAGTACTTC
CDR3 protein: CASSLAVLGRETQYF

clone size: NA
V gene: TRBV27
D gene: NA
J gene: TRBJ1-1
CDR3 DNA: TGTGCCAGCACCTCGGGGGGATCGGTCACTGAAGCTTTCTTT
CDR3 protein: CASTSGGSVTEAFF

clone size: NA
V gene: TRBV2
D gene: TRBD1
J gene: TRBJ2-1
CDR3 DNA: TGTGCCAGTGACAAAGACAGGGGGGCTTACAATGAGCAGTTCTTC
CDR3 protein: CASDKDRGAYNEQFF

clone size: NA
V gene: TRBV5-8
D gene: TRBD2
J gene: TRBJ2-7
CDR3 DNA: TGTGCCAGCAGCGGGCTAGCGGGAGTCTCCTACGAGCAGTACTTC
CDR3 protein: CASSGLAGVSYEQYF

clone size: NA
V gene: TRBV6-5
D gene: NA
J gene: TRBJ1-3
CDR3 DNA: TGTGCCAGCACCAAGGGCGGGGCGCGTGGAAACACCATATATTTT
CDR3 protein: CASTKGGARGNTIYF

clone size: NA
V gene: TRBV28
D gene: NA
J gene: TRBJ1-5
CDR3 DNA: TGTGCCAGCAGTTTGGCGCACGGGAGTCAGCCCCAGCATTTT
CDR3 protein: CASSLAHGSQPQHF

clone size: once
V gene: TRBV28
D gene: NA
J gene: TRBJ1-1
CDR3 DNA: TGTGCCCGAAATTGGGGCACCAACACTGAAGCTTTCTTT
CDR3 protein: CARNWGTNTEAFF

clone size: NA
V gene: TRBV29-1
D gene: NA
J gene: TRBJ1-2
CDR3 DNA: TGCAGCGTGGTCCGGGACTTCTCCTATGGCTACACCTTC
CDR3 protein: CSVVRDFSYGYTF

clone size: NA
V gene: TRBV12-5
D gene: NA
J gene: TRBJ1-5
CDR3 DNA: TGTGCTAGTGGTTTGAACAGGGCTCAGCCCCAGCATTTT
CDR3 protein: CASGLNRAQPQHF